The 22 T cell receptor beta chains in this list originate from one sample, sequenced in a study of cytomegalovirus exposure and HLA in healthy donors. Primers for the PCR totalled 60 Vbeta and 13 Jbeta. Some clones are missing from TCRdb's copy, which holds only in-frame ones; the method was immunoSEQ multiplex PCR. Seen here are 85,000 to 120,000 clones, around four fifths observed once, and the top ten hold more than 1.5%. Sequenced material: PBMCs. The receptors shown here come from a man over 45 in good health and CMV-seronegative.

The chain employs TRBV30 and TRBJ2-7; D might be TRBD2 (5 bases). The CDR3 length is 13 residues. Trimming cost V 2 bases and J 0 bases, with 8 bases left between them. Germline-derived CDR1 and CDR2 are GTSNPN and SVGIG (reference sequence). The DNA of the CDR3 is TGTGCCTGGAGTCGGGGTAGCTCCTACGAGCAGTACTTC. It is translated as CAWSRGSSYEQYF. Using reference TRBV30 and TRBJ2-7 for the parts outside the CDR3, the full variable domain is SQTIHQWPATLVQPVGSPLSLECTVEGTSNPNLYWYRQAAGRGLQLLFYSVGIGQISSEVPQNLSASRPQDRQFILSSKKLLLSDSGFYLCAWSRGSSYEQYFGPGTRLTVT.

As DNA, the CDR3 is TGTGCCAGTAAGGGGGACAATAATTCACCCCTCCACTTT. Translation: CASKGDNNSPLHF. The chain joins TRBV19 to TRBJ1-6; D might be TRBD1 (6 bases). The CDR3 is 13 amino acids. CDR1 LNHDA and CDR2 SQIVND come from the germline V gene (reference sequence). Deletions cut 7 bases from V and 5 bases from J, with 9 bases between.

This clone was found once. This rearrangement joins TRBV30 to TRBJ1-5; 7 bases are shared with TRBD1. Germline values: CDR1 GTSNPN, CDR2 SVGIG (reference sequence). This CDR3 is built from 15 residues. V gave up 2 bases and J gave up 2 bases; unmatched junction bases: 6. The CDR3 region is CAWSPTGEGNQPQHF. As DNA, the CDR3 is TGTGCCTGGAGTCCAACAGGGGAAGGCAATCAGCCCCAGCATTTT.

The chain carries TRBV7-9 and TRBJ1-1; D is possibly TRBD1 (5 bases). Trimming removed 5 bases from V and 5 bases from J, with 15 bases in between. CDR3 length: 14 residues. Germline values: CDR1 SEHNR, CDR2 FQNEAQ (reference sequence). DNA for the CDR3: TGTGCCAGCAGCGGCCGGGGGGTGGATACTGAAGCTTTCTTT. Translated: CASSGRGVDTEAFF.

The J gene is TRBJ2-5, the V gene TRBV7-2; TRBD2 matches at 10 bases. CDR3 length: 14 residues. Germline-derived CDR1 and CDR2 are SGHTA and FQGNSA. The junction had 7 bases not matched to a gene; V was cut back by 3 bases and J by 9 bases. CDR3 coding DNA: TGTGCCAGCAGCTTGACTAGCGGGTCTAGGGCCCAGTACTTC. It is translated as CASSLTSGSRAQYF.

The rearrangement uses TRBV11-3 and TRBJ1-1; 7 bases fit TRBD1. V was clipped by 7 bases and J by 0 bases; unmatched bases: 2. This CDR3 comprises 13 residues. Germline loops: CDR1 SGHNT, CDR2 YENEEA. The CDR3: CASKGGMNTEAFF. DNA of the CDR3: TGTGCCAGCAAAGGGGGCATGAACACTGAAGCTTTCTTT.

The CDR3 DNA is TGTGCCAGCAGTCAATCCTTGGACAGGAAGAACACCTTC. It specifies CASSQSLDRKNTF. The rearrangement joins TRBV6-5 to TRBJ1-2, with 7 bases identical to TRBD1. The ends lost 5 bases at V and 12 bases at J; junction bases unmatched: 12. Germline V lookup: CDR1 MNHEY, CDR2 SVGAGI. This CDR3 region has 13 residues.

A few counts support this clone. This rearrangement joins TRBV19 to TRBJ1-2; a weak D match, TRBD1 (5 bases). The CDR3 has 15 residues. Germline-derived CDR1 and CDR2 are LNHDA and SQIVND (reference sequence). V lost 3 bases, J lost 4 bases, and 15 bases lay in between. Here the CDR3 reads CASSMLGEGSYGYTF. The CDR3 nucleotides read TGTGCCAGTAGTATGCTAGGGGAAGGTTCCTATGGCTACACCTTC.

This sequence joins TRBV5-6 and TRBJ1-2, with 8 positions matching TRBD1. Trimming removed 0 bases from V and 6 bases from J; junction bases left unmatched: 7. The CDR3 contains 15 residues. Germline CDR1 is SGHDT and CDR2 is YYEEEE. CDR3 coding DNA: TGTGCCAGCAGCTTGGGTCGGACAGGGCTTGATGGCTACACCTTC. Translating it yields CASSLGRTGLDGYTF. Looking up the rest from reference TRBV5-6 and TRBJ1-2 gives the full variable domain: DAGVTQSPTHLIKTRGQQVTLRCSPKSGHDTVSWYQQALGQGPQFIFQYYEEEERQRGNFPDRFSGHQFPNYSSELNVNALLLGDSALYLCASSLGRTGLDGYTFGSGTRLTVV.

J is TRBJ1-2 and V is TRBV28; 10 bases match TRBD1. The ends lost 7 bases at V and 8 bases at J; junction bases unmatched: 10. The germline V gene has CDR1 MDHEN and CDR2 SYDVKM. The CDR3 spans 14 residues. The CDR3 DNA reads as TGTGCCAGCACCCCGGGACAGGGGAGTTGGGGCTACACCTTC. Protein product: CASTPGQGSWGYTF.

The chain carries TRBV28 and TRBJ2-5, with 7 bases fitting TRBD1. The CDR3 covers 15 residues. Germline-derived CDR1 and CDR2 are MDHEN and SYDVKM. Trimming took 5 bases from V and 2 from J; bases not matched to a gene: 8. The CDR3 loop reads CASSLDRQTQETQYF. The CDR3 DNA follows: TGTGCCAGCAGTCTGGACAGGCAGACGCAAGAGACCCAGTACTTC. The full variable domain, with the rest looked up from reference TRBV28 and TRBJ2-5, is DVKVTQSSRYLVKRTGEKVFLECVQDMDHENMFWYRQDPGLGLRLIYFSYDVKMKEKGDIPEGYSVSREKKERFSLILESASTNQTSMYLCASSLDRQTQETQYFGPGTRLLVL.

The chain carries TRBV13 and TRBJ2-2; TRBD1 agrees at 7 bases. The CDR3 contains 16 residues. The V and J ends lost 0 bases and 1 base, in that order; junction bases with no gene match: 2. CDR1 PRHDT and CDR2 FYEKMQ come from the germline V gene (reference sequence). The CDR3 region is CASSLGGQLNTGELFF. The CDR3 nucleotides read TGTGCCAGCAGCTTAGGGGGACAGTTGAACACCGGGGAGCTGTTTTTT.

Details on this clone: Sequence at one end of the junction differs from germline and may be a read error. V usage is TRBV7-7 and J usage is TRBJ1-1, with TRBD1 matching over 7 bases. In germline, CDR1 is SSHAT, CDR2 FNYEAQ (reference sequence). The length of the CDR3 is 13 residues. CDR3 nucleotide sequence: TGTGCTAGCAGCTTAGAGGCAGGGGGGGAAGCTTTCTTT. Translation: CASSLEAGGEAFF. The full variable domain, with the rest looked up from reference TRBV7-7 and TRBJ1-1, is GAGVSQSPRYKVTKRGQDVTLRCDPISSHATLYWYQQALGQGPEFLTYFNYEAQPDKSGLPSDRFSAERPEGSISTLTIQRTEQRDSAMYRCASSLEAGGEAFFGQGTRLTVV.

This sequence joins TRBV10-3 and TRBJ2-5, with a possible D match to TRBD2 (6 bases). Germline CDR1 and CDR2: ENHRY and SYGVKD. With 11 bases removed from V and 0 bases from J, the gap between germline ends came to 13 bases. The CDR3 runs 13 residues. CDR3 bases: TGTGCCGCCACGGGGGTTGACCAAGAGACCCAGTACTTC. As protein: CAATGVDQETQYF.

V gene TRBV10-3 combines with J gene TRBJ2-2, with D possibly TRBD1 on 6 matching bases. The CDR3 spans 14 residues. Germline CDR1 is ENHRY and CDR2 is SYGVKD. V was trimmed by 2 bases and J by 5 bases, leaving 9 bases between them. In DNA form, the CDR3 reads TGTGCCATCAGTGAGACTCAGGGGACCGGGGAGCTGTTTTTT. Residues: CAISETQGTGELFF.

The V call is TRBV30, the J call TRBJ2-7; D may be TRBD1 (6 bases). V was shortened by 5 bases and J by 0 bases, with 14 bases between the two germline ends. The CDR3 consists of 14 residues. Germline values: CDR1 GTSNPN, CDR2 SVGIG (reference sequence). The CDR3 loop is CAWSGGQSSYEQYF. The CDR3 DNA reads TGTGCCTGGTCCGGCGGACAGAGCTCCTACGAGCAGTACTTC.

This clone was seen a handful of times. The rearrangement links TRBV27 to TRBJ2-4, with 7 bases aligning to TRBD1. The CDR3 sequence is 14 residues long. CDR1 MNHEY and CDR2 SMNVEV come from the germline V gene (reference sequence). J was trimmed by 6 bases and V by 5 bases; bases with no gene match: 7. CDR3 DNA: TGTGCCAGCAGTACTCGGACAGGACTAAACATTCAGTACTTC. It translates to CASSTRTGLNIQYF.

About this clone itself: A read error may account for a junction end that differs from germline. The CDR3 region is CSSSPPFRMDRGYEQYF. In DNA form, the CDR3 reads TGTTCCAGCAGCCCCCCCTTTAGAATGGACAGGGGCTACGAGCAGTACTTC. V usage is TRBV7-9 and J usage is TRBJ2-7; 9 nucleotides agree with TRBD1. CDR3 length equals 17 residues. Germline-derived CDR1 and CDR2 are SEHNR and FQNEAQ (reference sequence).

The V gene is TRBV29-1, the J gene TRBJ1-3; D unclear. The CDR3 contains 16 residues. From germline, CDR1 is SQVTM and CDR2 ANQGSEA. The CDR3 spells CRFLIGRLFSGNTIYF. CDR3 in DNA: TGCAGGTTCCTAATCGGGAGACTTTTCTCTGGAAACACCATATATTTT.

The V and J genes are TRBV7-9 and TRBJ1-3, with TRBD1 matching 9 bases. This CDR3 is 15 amino acids long. V trimming: 4 bases; J trimming: 4 bases; junction bases outside the gene matches: 5. CDR1 is SEHNR and CDR2 is FQNEAQ in the germline V gene (reference sequence). CDR3 in amino acids: CASSYGQGRGNTIYF. CDR3 in DNA: TGTGCCAGCAGCTATGGACAGGGGAGAGGAAACACCATATATTTT.

This clone occurred a few times. J is TRBJ1-1 and V is TRBV6-1; D is ambiguous. V gave up 2 bases and J gave up 5 bases, with 9 bases separating them. The CDR3 is 13 residues long. The V gene's germline CDR1 is MNHNS and CDR2 SASEGT. The CDR3 sequence: CASSETLRTEAFF. CDR3 bases: TGTGCCAGCAGTGAAACATTGAGGACTGAAGCTTTCTTT.

The J gene is TRBJ2-2, the V gene TRBV10-3, with D tentatively TRBD1 (6 bases). The CDR3 contains 14 residues. Germline CDR1 reads ENHRY; CDR2 reads SYGVKD. V lost 7 bases, J lost 6 bases, and 15 bases lay in between. The CDR3 coding sequence is TGTGCCATCACTCCGGACAGTCGAGCCGGGGAGCTGTTTTTT. Amino acids: CAITPDSRAGELFF.